Listed below are T cell receptor beta chains from one sample, sequenced in a study of blood T cell repertoires in COVID-19. The table came from immunoSEQ multiplex PCR; TCRdb's copy has only in-frame clones and leaves some out. This sample has 150,000 to 200,000 clones, with around 89% found just once. Specimen: peripheral blood. These receptors all stem from a woman under 40 with acute or convalescent COVID-19. Each CDR3 is given with its conserved first and last residue. A D gene is named only where the DNA matches it firmly. For some rows the clone size is stated as once, few or many, or as a class when expanded; others skip it.

V: TRBV5-1; D: TRBD2; J: TRBJ2-1; length: 14; size: few; DNA: TGCGCCAGCAGCTTCAGCGGGAGAAGAGATGAGCAGTTCTTC; CDR3: CASSFSGRRDEQFF
V: TRBV5-1; D: TRBD1; J: TRBJ1-2; length: 12; size: .; DNA: TGCGCCAGCAGCCTAGGGGGCGTCGGCTACACCTTC; CDR3: CASSLGGVGYTF
V: TRBV18; D: TRBD2; J: TRBJ2-3; length: 15; size: .; DNA: TGTGCCAGCTCACCAACTAGCGGAAACACAGATACGCAGTATTTT; CDR3: CASSPTSGNTDTQYF
V: TRBV5-6; D: .; J: TRBJ1-2; length: 13; size: .; DNA: TGTGCCAGCAGCTTTGCGGGTGTGAATGTAGAAACCTTC; CDR3: CASSFAGVNVETF
V: TRBV10-3; D: TRBD2; J: TRBJ2-1; length: 16; size: few; DNA: TGTGCCATCAGTAGCCAGCGGGAGGGCTCCTACAATGAGCAGTTCTTC; CDR3: CAISSQREGSYNEQFF
V: TRBV12-3/TRBV12-4; D: .; J: TRBJ2-7; length: 12; size: few; DNA: TGTGCCAGCAGTTTTATTGTCGACGAGCAGTACTTC; CDR3: CASSFIVDEQYF
V: TRBV5-1; D: .; J: TRBJ1-4; length: 11; size: few; DNA: TGCGCCAGCAGCCTCGGTGAAAAACTGTTTTTT; CDR3: CASSLGEKLFF
V: TRBV9; D: TRBD1; J: TRBJ1-5; length: 12; size: .; DNA: TGTGCCAGCAGCGTAGGACAGGGCCCCCAGCATTTT; CDR3: CASSVGQGPQHF
V: TRBV6-1; D: .; J: TRBJ2-3; length: 16; size: .; DNA: TGTGCCAGCAGTGAAGCAGGGGGTTGGGGCACAGATACGCAGTATTTT; CDR3: CASSEAGGWGTDTQYF
V: TRBV3-1/TRBV3-2; D: TRBD1; J: TRBJ1-4; length: 16; size: .; DNA: TGTGCCAGCAGCCCTTGGACAGGCCCTGGATTGGAAAAACTGTTTTTT; CDR3: CASSPWTGPGLEKLFF
V: TRBV7-8; D: .; J: TRBJ2-1; length: 14; size: .; DNA: TGTGCCAGCAGCCATACCCGGGACAATAATGAGCAGTTCTTC; CDR3: CASSHTRDNNEQFF
V: TRBV6-5; D: .; J: TRBJ2-1; length: 11; size: .; DNA: TGTGCCAGCAGGACGGGCAATGAGCAGTTCTTC; CDR3: CASRTGNEQFF
V: TRBV2; D: TRBD2; J: TRBJ2-1; length: 15; size: .; DNA: TGTGCCAGCGGGGTAGCGGGAGGTGCCTACAATGAGCAGTTCTTC; CDR3: CASGVAGGAYNEQFF
V: TRBV18; D: .; J: TRBJ1-2; length: 14; size: .; DNA: TGTGCCAGCTCACCCACTAGGGCTAACTATGGCTACACCTTC; CDR3: CASSPTRANYGYTF
V: TRBV7-7; D: TRBD2; J: TRBJ2-5; length: 14; size: .; DNA: TGTGCTAGCAGCTCGGGACTAGCGCAAGAGACCCAGTACTTC; CDR3: CASSSGLAQETQYF
V: TRBV9; D: TRBD2; J: TRBJ2-1; length: 15; size: .; DNA: TGTGCCAGCAGCGTAGCTCTAGCGGGAGGGAATGAGCAGTTCTTC; CDR3: CASSVALAGGNEQFF
V: TRBV28; D: .; J: TRBJ1-6; length: 11; size: .; DNA: TGTGCCAGCAGTCTAAGTTCACCCCTCCACTTT; CDR3: CASSLSSPLHF
V: TRBV18; D: .; J: TRBJ1-1; length: 14; size: once; DNA: TGTGCCAGCTCACTTTACGGAGAGAACACTGAAGCTTTCTTT; CDR3: CASSLYGENTEAFF
V: TRBV29-1; D: .; J: TRBJ2-1; length: 10; size: .; DNA: TGCAGCGTCGGCTACAATGAGCAGTTCTTC; CDR3: CSVGYNEQFF
V: TRBV18; D: .; J: TRBJ1-2; length: 15; size: .; DNA: TGTGCCAGCTCACCCCGGGGAGGAACAGGATATGGCTACACCTTC; CDR3: CASSPRGGTGYGYTF